This TCR beta chain was documented in a study of shared T cell receptors in the human thymus. Using immunoSEQ multiplex PCR, the repertoire was profiled, and TCRdb retains in-frame clones only, with some absent. There are about 380,000 clones in the sample; 95% occur only once, and around 0.018% lies in the top ten. The CDR3 has 15 amino acids. Germline V lookup: CDR1 KGHSH, CDR2 LQKENI. V lost 6 bases to trimming and J lost 4 bases, with 16 bases between them. The source of this sequence is a human donor. The J gene is TRBJ2-1, the V gene TRBV18, with a weak D call TRBD2 (5 bases). Input material: thymocytes. For the CDR3, the DNA is TGTGCCAGCTCCCTAGAGGAGAGGGAGTACAATGAGCAGTTCTTC. Translating gives CASSLEEREYNEQFF.